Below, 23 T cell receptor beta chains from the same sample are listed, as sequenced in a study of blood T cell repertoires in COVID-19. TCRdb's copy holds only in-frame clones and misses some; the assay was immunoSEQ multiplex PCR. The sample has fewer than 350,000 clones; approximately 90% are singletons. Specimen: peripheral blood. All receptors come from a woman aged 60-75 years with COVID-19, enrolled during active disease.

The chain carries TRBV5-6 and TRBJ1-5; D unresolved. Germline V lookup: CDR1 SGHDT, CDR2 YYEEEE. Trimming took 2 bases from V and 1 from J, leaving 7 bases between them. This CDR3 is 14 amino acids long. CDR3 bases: TGTGCCAGCAGCTTCTTTCAGAGCAATCAGCCCCAGCATTTT. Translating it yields CASSFFQSNQPQHF.

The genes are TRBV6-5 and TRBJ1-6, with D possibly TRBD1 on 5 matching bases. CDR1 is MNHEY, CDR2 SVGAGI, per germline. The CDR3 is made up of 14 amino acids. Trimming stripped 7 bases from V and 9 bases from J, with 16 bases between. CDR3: CASTHGRVASPLHF. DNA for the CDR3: TGTGCCAGCACCCACGGCAGGGTTGCTTCACCCCTCCACTTT.

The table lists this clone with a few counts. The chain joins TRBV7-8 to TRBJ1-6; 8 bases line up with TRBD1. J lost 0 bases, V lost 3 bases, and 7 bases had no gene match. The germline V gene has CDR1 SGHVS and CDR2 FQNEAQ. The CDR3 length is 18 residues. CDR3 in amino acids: CASSLGQVSSSYNSPLHF. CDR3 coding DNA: TGTGCCAGCAGCTTGGGACAGGTCTCTAGCTCCTATAATTCACCCCTCCACTTT.

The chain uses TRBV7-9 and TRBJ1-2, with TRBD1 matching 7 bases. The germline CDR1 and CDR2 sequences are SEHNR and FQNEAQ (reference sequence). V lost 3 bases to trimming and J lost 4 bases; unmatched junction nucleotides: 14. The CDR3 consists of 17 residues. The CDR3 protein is CASSFLRTGQSSYGYTF. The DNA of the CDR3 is TGTGCCAGCAGCTTTCTCAGAACGGGACAGTCGAGCTATGGCTACACCTTC. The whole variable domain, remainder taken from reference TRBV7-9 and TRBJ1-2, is DTGVSQNPRHKITKRGQNVTFRCDPISEHNRLYWYRQTLGQGPEFLTYFQNEAQLEKSRLLSDRFSAERPKGSFSTLEIQRTEQGDSAMYLCASSFLRTGQSSYGYTFGSGTRLTVV.

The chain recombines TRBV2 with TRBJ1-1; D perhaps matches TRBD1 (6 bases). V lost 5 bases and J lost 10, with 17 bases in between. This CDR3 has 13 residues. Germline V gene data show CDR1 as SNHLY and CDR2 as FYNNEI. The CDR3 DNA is TGTGCCAGCAGTCTAGGGGGGGGTATTGGAGCTTTCTTT. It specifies CASSLGGGIGAFF.

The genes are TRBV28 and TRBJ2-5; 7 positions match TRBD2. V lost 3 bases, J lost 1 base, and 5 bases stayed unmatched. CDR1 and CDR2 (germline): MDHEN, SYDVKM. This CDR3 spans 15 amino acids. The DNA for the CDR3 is TGTGCCAGCAGTTTCTGGCGGGGGACCCAAGAGACCCAGTACTTC. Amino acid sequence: CASSFWRGTQETQYF.

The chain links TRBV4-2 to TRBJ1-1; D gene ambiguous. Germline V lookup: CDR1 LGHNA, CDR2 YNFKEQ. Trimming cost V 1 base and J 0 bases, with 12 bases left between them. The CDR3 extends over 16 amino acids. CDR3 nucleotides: TGTGCCAGCAGCCAAGGAGAGGCTCGGTTGAACACTGAAGCTTTCTTT. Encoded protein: CASSQGEARLNTEAFF.

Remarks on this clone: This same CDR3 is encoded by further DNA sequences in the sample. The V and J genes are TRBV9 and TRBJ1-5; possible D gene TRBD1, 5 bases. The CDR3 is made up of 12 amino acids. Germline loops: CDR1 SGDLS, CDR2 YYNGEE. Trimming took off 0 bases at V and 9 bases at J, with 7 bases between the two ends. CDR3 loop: CASSVVGGPQHF. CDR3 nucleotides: TGTGCCAGCAGCGTAGTGGGGGGGCCCCAGCATTTT. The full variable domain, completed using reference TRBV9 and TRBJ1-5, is DSGVTQTPKHLITATGQRVTLRCSPRSGDLSVYWYQQSLDQGLQFLIQYYNGEERAKGNILERFSAQQFPDLHSELNLSSLELGDSALYFCASSVVGGPQHFGDGTRLSIL.

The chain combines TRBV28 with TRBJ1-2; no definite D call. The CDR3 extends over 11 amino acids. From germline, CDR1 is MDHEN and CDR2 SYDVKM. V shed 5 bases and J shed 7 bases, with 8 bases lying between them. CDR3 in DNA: TGTGCCAGCAGTAGTAGCCGTGGCTACACCTTC. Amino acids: CASSSSRGYTF.

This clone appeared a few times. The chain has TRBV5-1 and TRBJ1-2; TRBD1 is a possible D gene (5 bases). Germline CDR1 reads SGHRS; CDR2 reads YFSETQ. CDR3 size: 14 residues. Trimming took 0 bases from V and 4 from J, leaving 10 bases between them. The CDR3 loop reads CASSLEPQGYGYTF. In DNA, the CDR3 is TGCGCCAGCAGCTTGGAGCCGCAGGGCTATGGCTACACCTTC.

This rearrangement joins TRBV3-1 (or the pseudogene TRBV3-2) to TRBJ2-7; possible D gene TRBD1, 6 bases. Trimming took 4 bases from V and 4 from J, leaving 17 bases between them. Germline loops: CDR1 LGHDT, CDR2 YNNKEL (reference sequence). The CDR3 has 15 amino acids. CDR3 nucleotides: TGTGCCAGCAGCCTCGGACAGCTCATATTATACGAGCAGTACTTC. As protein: CASSLGQLILYEQYF.

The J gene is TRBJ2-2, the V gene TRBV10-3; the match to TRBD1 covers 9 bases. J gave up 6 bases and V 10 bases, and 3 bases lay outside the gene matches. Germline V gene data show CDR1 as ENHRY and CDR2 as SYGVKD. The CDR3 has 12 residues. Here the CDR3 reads CASWTGAGELFF. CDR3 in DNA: TGTGCCAGCTGGACAGGGGCCGGGGAGCTGTTTTTT.

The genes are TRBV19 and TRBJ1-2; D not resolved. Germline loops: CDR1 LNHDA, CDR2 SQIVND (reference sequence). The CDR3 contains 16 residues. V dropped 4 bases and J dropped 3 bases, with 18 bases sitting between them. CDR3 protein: CASSNRGAHYDYGYTF. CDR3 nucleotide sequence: TGTGCCAGTAGTAATCGGGGAGCCCACTACGACTATGGCTACACCTTC.

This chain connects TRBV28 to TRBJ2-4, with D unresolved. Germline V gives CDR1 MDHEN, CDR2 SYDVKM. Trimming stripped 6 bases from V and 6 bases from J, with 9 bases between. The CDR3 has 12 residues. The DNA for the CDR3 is TGTGCCAGCAGCTCGTCGGTAAACATTCAGTACTTC. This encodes CASSSSVNIQYF.

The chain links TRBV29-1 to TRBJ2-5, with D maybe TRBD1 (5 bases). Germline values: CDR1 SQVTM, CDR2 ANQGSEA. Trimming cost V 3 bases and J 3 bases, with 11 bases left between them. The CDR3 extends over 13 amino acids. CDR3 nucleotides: TGCAGCGTTGAGGACAACACGAAAGAGACCCAGTACTTC. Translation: CSVEDNTKETQYF.

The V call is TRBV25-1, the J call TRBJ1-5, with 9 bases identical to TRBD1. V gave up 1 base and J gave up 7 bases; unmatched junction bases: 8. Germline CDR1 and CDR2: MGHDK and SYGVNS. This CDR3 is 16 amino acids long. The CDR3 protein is CASSESGTGREQPQHF. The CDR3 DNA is TGTGCCAGCAGTGAATCAGGGACAGGGCGGGAGCAGCCCCAGCATTTT.

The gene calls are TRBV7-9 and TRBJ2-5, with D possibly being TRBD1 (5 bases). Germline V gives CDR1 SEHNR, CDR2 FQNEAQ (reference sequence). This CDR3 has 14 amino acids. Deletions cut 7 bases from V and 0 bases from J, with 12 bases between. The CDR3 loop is CASNRAGYQETQYF. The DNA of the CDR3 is TGTGCCAGCAACCGCGCAGGGTACCAAGAGACCCAGTACTTC.

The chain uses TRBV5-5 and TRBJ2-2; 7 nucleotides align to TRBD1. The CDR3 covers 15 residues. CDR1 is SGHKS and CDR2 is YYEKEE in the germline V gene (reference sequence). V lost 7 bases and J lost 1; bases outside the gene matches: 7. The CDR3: CASRMGTVNTGELFF. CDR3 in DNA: TGTGCCAGCCGAATGGGGACAGTGAACACCGGGGAGCTGTTTTTT.

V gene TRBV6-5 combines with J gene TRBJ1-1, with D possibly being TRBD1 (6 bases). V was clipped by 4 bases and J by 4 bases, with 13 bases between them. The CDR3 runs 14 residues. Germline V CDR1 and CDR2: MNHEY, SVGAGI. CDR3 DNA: TGTGCCAGCAGTTCCCAACAGGGTGTCACTGAAGCTTTCTTT. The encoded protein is CASSSQQGVTEAFF.

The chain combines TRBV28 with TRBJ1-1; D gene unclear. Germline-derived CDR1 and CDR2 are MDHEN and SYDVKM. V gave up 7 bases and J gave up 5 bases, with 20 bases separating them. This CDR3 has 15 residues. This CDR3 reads CASTTRRALRTEAFF. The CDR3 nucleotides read TGTGCCAGCACCACTCGGAGGGCATTACGGACTGAAGCTTTCTTT.

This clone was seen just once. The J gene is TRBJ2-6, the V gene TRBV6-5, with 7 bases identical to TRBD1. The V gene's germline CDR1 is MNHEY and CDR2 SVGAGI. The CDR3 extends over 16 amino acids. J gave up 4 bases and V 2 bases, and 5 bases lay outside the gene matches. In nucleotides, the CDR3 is TGTGCCAGCAGTTACCCGACAGGGACCGGGGCCAACGTCCTGACTTTC. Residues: CASSYPTGTGANVLTF.

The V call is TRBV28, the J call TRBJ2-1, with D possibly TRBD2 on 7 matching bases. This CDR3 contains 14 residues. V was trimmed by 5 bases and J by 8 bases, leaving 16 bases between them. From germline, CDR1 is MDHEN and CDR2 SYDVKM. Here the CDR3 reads CASSPRGGGDEQFF. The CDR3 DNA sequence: TGTGCCAGCAGTCCCCGGGGAGGGGGGGATGAGCAGTTCTTC.

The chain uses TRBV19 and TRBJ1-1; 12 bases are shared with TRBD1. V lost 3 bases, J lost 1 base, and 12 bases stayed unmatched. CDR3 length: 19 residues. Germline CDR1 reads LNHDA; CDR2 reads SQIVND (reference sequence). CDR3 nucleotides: TGTGCCAGTAGTATCCCCCTGGCCGGGACAGGGGGCAGGAACACTGAAGCTTTCTTT. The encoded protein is CASSIPLAGTGGRNTEAFF.